This T cell receptor beta chain was sequenced in a study of cytomegalovirus exposure and HLA in healthy donors. Study details: The study placed around 85% of its 398 genotyped donors in the Caucasian-associated ancestry cluster.

The CDR3 has 17 amino acids. With V trimmed by 4 bases and J by 3 bases, 8 bases remained unmatched. Germline V gene lookup returns CDR1 SGHTA and CDR2 FQGNSA. PCR primers comprised 60 Vbeta and 13 Jbeta primers. Some clones are missing from TCRdb's copy, which holds only in-frame ones; the method was immunoSEQ multiplex PCR. The sample has 150,000 or so clones, approximately 85% seen once. Study results and caveats: Relative to the approximately 630-donor mean, N-insertions were reportedly fewer in an Asian-associated ancestry cluster in a later analysis. Information on immune exposure was restricted to one variable (CMV serostatus).

As for this clone: As yet, its antigen is unknown.

The receptor was isolated from a young man in good health and CMV-seropositive. This chain joins TRBV7-2 and TRBJ2-7; 14 bases match TRBD2. Sequenced material: PBMCs. The CDR3, as DNA: TGTGCCAGCAGCTCCAGACTAGCGGGGGGGCCAGGCTACGAGCAGTACTTC. Translated: CASSSRLAGGPGYEQYF.